This T cell receptor beta chain was profiled in a study of T cell repertoires in cytomegalovirus infection (dated by TCRdb to between 2018 and 2021). Describing the broader study: The peptide stimulations were aimed at well-studied HLA-B-restricted epitopes as well as recently identified HLA-C-restricted CMV epitopes, whose presentation resists viral immunomodulation. Donor HLA type was relevant to the analysis, as public TCR beta signatures indicated carriage of CMV infection together with the matching HLA type. What the study reported, not specific to this receptor: The ex vivo response was dominated by HLA-C-restricted CMV-specific TCR beta clonotypes, which also provided the single most frequent clonotype in two of eight donors. Carriers of CMV infection plus the relevant HLA type were discriminated by the cumulative frequency of public TCR beta family members in the study cohort and in an independent 352-donor cohort.

The sample's treatment or condition label, decoded: in vitro stimulation with specific CMV peptide epitopes to enrich CMV-specific T cells. In the case of this clonotype: What this receptor recognizes is not known. Base quality data are lacking; no much larger clone is found one base away.

Reads for this sample came from an Illumina HiSeq 1500. TCRdb reprocessing: public reads trimmed at Q25 with fastp, clones called with MiXCR, in-frame beta chains kept. Every entry covers one CDR3 protein and lists the most common genes and DNA from its rows. This sample holds 680,000 or so distinct CDR3 sequences; around 35% were observed only once. The ten top clones hold 15% to 20% of the sample. According to the germline V gene (reference sequence), CDR1 reads SEHNR and CDR2 reads FQNEAQ. The cysteine opens and the phenylalanine closes a CDR3 of 13 amino acids. Solely the CDR3 DNA is kept, with 39 bases framed from the first base. The germline ends are 8 bases apart after V is trimmed by 1 base and J by 5 bases.

This TCR derives from a human donor in good health (CMV status not recorded). Some clones in this sample may be carry-over from other donors' samples. The chain is made from TRBV7-9 and TRBJ2-5, with no confident D gene call. This specimen consisted of cultured PBMCs, obtained from culture after CMV antigen stimulation. The sequenced DNA is TGTGCCAGCAGCTTAGAGGCCCCGGAGACCCAGTACTTC. Its protein reads: CASSLEAPETQYF.